A selection of T cell receptor beta chains follows, all from one sample in a study of T cells in Graves' hyperthyroidism and ophthalmopathy. MiXCR, run by TCRdb on the multiplex PCR reads, gives a single entry per CDR3 protein. This table holds 360,000 or so distinct CDR3 sequences, about 18% found once. Material: blood. The receptors originated from a woman younger than 30 with Graves' hyperthyroidism. CDR3s include the opening cysteine and the closing phenylalanine or tryptophan. Each record gives: CDR3 length, V gene, clone size, CDR3 protein. The size field is filled for only some rows; it gives once, few, many or a size class.

CDR3 length: 14; V gene: TRBV28; clone size: many; CDR3 protein: CASSRIADTDTQYF
CDR3 length: 15; V gene: TRBV3-1; clone size: few; CDR3 protein: CASSDRTGASYEQYF
CDR3 length: 15; V gene: TRBV6-1; clone size: few; CDR3 protein: CASSPGQGNNQPQHF
CDR3 length: 14; V gene: TRBV7-3; clone size: few; CDR3 protein: CASSSPGAGETQYF
CDR3 length: 12; V gene: TRBV29-1; clone size: many; CDR3 protein: CSVGQGVPEAFF
CDR3 length: 12; V gene: TRBV2; clone size: many; CDR3 protein: CAGGDSNQPQHF
CDR3 length: 15; V gene: TRBV27; clone size: many; CDR3 protein: CASREITGVTGELFF
CDR3 length: 15; V gene: TRBV15; clone size: many; CDR3 protein: CATSRRWQSSYEQYF
CDR3 length: 14; V gene: TRBV6-5; clone size: many; CDR3 protein: CASSSLTSNQPQHF
CDR3 length: 14; V gene: TRBV28; clone size: many; CDR3 protein: CASSLGGYRNTIYF
CDR3 length: 14; V gene: TRBV7-9; clone size: few; CDR3 protein: CASSFAEYQETQYF
CDR3 length: 14; V gene: TRBV12-3/TRBV12-4; clone size: .; CDR3 protein: CASRHTRGNTEAFF
CDR3 length: 13; V gene: TRBV30; clone size: .; CDR3 protein: CAWGGGARQPQHF
CDR3 length: 15; V gene: TRBV6-2/TRBV6-3; clone size: .; CDR3 protein: CASSSSGGIQETQYF
CDR3 length: 18; V gene: TRBV6-2/TRBV6-3; clone size: many; CDR3 protein: CASSYSLARQVNTGELFF
CDR3 length: 17; V gene: TRBV20-1; clone size: .; CDR3 protein: CSARNFGRGAGKNIQYF
CDR3 length: 15; V gene: TRBV20-1; clone size: many; CDR3 protein: CSANGQGKLGETQYF
CDR3 length: 15; V gene: TRBV7-8; clone size: many; CDR3 protein: CASSLWTFTDAEAFF
CDR3 length: 13; V gene: TRBV6-1; clone size: many; CDR3 protein: CASSQYRNTEAFF
CDR3 length: 15; V gene: TRBV5-1; clone size: many; CDR3 protein: CASSLAGTTNYGYTF
CDR3 length: 13; V gene: TRBV19; clone size: .; CDR3 protein: CATSQTPSYEQYF
CDR3 length: 15; V gene: TRBV27; clone size: .; CDR3 protein: CASRRTSGISYEQYF
CDR3 length: 14; V gene: TRBV6-1; clone size: .; CDR3 protein: CASSRYSEGETQYF
CDR3 length: 17; V gene: TRBV6-5; clone size: many; CDR3 protein: CASSYSSTPGRGETQYF
CDR3 length: 15; V gene: TRBV6-5; clone size: many; CDR3 protein: CASSYSVAANQPQHF